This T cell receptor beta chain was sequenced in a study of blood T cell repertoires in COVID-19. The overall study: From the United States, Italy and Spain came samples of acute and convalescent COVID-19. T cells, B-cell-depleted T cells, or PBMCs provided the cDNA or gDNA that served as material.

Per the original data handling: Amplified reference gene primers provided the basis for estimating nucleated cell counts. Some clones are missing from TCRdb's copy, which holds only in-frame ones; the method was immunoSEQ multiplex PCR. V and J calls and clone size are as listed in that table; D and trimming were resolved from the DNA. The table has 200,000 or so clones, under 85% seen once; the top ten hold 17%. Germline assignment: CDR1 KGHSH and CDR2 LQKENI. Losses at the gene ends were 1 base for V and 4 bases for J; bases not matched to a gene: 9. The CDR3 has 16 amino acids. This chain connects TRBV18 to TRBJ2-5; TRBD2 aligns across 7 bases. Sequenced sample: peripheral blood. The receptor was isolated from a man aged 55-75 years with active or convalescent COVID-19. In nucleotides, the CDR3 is TGTGCCAGCTCACCACTTGCGGGAGAGGTACTAGAGACCCAGTACTTC. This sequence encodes CASSPLAGEVLETQYF. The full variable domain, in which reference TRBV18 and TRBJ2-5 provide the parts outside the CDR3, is NAGVMQNPRHLVRRRGQEARLRCSPMKGHSHVYWYRQLPEEGLKFMVYLQKENIIDESGMPKERFSAEFPKEGPSILRIQQVVRGDSAAYFCASSPLAGEVLETQYFGPGTRLLVL.